A selection of T cell receptor beta chains follows, all from one sample in a study of T cell changes during pregnancy in multiple sclerosis. Assay: immunoSEQ multiplex PCR; the TCRdb copy retains only in-frame clones and omits some. The data contain tens of thousands of clones, 93% of them singletons. The sequencing here drew on CD4+ T cells from peripheral blood mononuclear cells, taken in the third trimester of pregnancy. The receptors originated from a female donor with multiple sclerosis, enrolled in a pregnancy study. Each CDR3 is given with its conserved first and last residue. D genes are given only for firm matches. The size of a clone is reported for some rows only, either as once, few or many, or as a class for expanded clones.

V,J,size,D,DNA,CDR3
TRBV6-5,TRBJ2-1,.,.,TGTGCCAGCAGTTACTGGGGGCCGGCGGCCTACAATGAGCAGTTCTTC,CASSYWGPAAYNEQFF
TRBV11-1,TRBJ2-5,.,TRBD1,TGTGCCAGCAGTCCGCGGACAGGCGGGGAGACCCAGTACTTC,CASSPRTGGETQYF
TRBV7-8,TRBJ1-1,.,.,TGTGCCAGCAGCCCCCGGGGGGGTGGGGGGGTGAACACTGAAGCTTTCTTT,CASSPRGGGGVNTEAFF
TRBV4-3,TRBJ2-7,once,.,TGCGCCAGCAGCCCCGACAGAACCTACGAGCAGTACTTC,CASSPDRTYEQYF
TRBV13,TRBJ2-1,once,TRBD1,TGTGCCAGCAGTATGGGACAGGTAACTCTGTTCTTC,CASSMGQVTLFF
TRBV6-6,TRBJ2-2,.,.,TGTGCCAGCAGTTATACTAGCCTGGCCGGGGAGCTGTTTTTT,CASSYTSLAGELFF
TRBV4-1,TRBJ2-2,.,.,TGCGCCAGCAGCCAAGCCCCCACGTCGTTGGCTCGGGCGAACACCGGGGAGCTGTTTTTT,CASSQAPTSLARANTGELFF
TRBV9,TRBJ2-5,.,TRBD1,TGTGCCAGCAGCGTAGTAGGGGGCCGTTACGAGACCCAGTACTTC,CASSVVGGRYETQYF
TRBV18,TRBJ1-1,once,.,TGTGCCAGCTCATCAGGGTCGTTTGTCTTGAACACTGAAGCTTTCTTT,CASSSGSFVLNTEAFF
TRBV2,TRBJ2-5,once,TRBD2,TGTGCCAGCAGCCCCCCGACTAGCGGGAGAGTGGGGACCCAGTACTTC,CASSPPTSGRVGTQYF
TRBV7-2,TRBJ1-4,.,.,TGTGCCAGCAGCCGTATGTCCTCCCTCGGGAAGAATGAAAAACTGTTTTTT,CASSRMSSLGKNEKLFF
TRBV7-8,TRBJ2-2,.,.,TGTGCCAGCACGAAGAGTAGCGCGACGACCGGGGAGCTGTTTTTT,CASTKSSATTGELFF
TRBV12-5,TRBJ2-7,.,.,TGTGCTAGTGCGGGGATCTCCTACGAGCAGTACTTC,CASAGISYEQYF
TRBV16,TRBJ1-2,.,TRBD1,TGTGCCAGCAGCCAAGGGGGACAGTTCTATGGCTACACCTTC,CASSQGGQFYGYTF
TRBV5-1,TRBJ2-7,few,.,TGCGCCAGCAGCTTGGAGAACGGGTGGGACGAGCAGTACTTC,CASSLENGWDEQYF
TRBV7-2,TRBJ2-2,.,.,TGTGCCAGCAGCTTAGGGCAGTACACCGGGGAGCTGTTTTTT,CASSLGQYTGELFF
TRBV6-5,TRBJ1-1,.,TRBD1,TGTGCCAGCACTATGACAGGGCCGAACACTGAAGCTTTCTTT,CASTMTGPNTEAFF
TRBV10-3,TRBJ1-1,.,TRBD1,TGTGCCATCTCGACAGGGAATGCCGGTGAAGCTTTCTTT,CAISTGNAGEAFF
TRBV19,TRBJ1-2,.,TRBD1,TGTGCCAGTAAGCCTATCCAGGGGGCCAAAGGCAACTATGGCTACACCTTC,CASKPIQGAKGNYGYTF
TRBV5-8,TRBJ1-5,.,TRBD1,TGTGCCAGCAGCTCAGGGACAGTGGGCAATCAGCCCCAGCATTTT,CASSSGTVGNQPQHF
TRBV5-4,TRBJ2-7,.,.,TGTGCCAGCAGCTTGGGTAGCAGGGACTACGAGCAGTACTTC,CASSLGSRDYEQYF
TRBV19,TRBJ1-3,.,TRBD1,TGTGCCAGTAACAGGGGACGTGGAAACACCATATATTTT,CASNRGRGNTIYF
TRBV7-3,TRBJ2-3,once,TRBD2,TGTGCCAGCAGCTTAGCGGGACTAGCGGGAGGATTTAGCACAGATACGCAGTATTTT,CASSLAGLAGGFSTDTQYF
TRBV5-8,TRBJ2-7,.,.,TGTGCCAGCAGCATGACAGGTCTCTCCTACGAGCAGTACTTC,CASSMTGLSYEQYF
TRBV6-1,TRBJ1-5,.,TRBD1,TGTGCCAGCAGTGAGGCAGGGGGCGAGAATCAGCCCCAGCATTTT,CASSEAGGENQPQHF
TRBV18,TRBJ1-4,.,TRBD1,TGTGCCAGCTCACCGACAGGGATTGGCGATGAAAAACTGTTTTTT,CASSPTGIGDEKLFF
TRBV5-1,TRBJ1-3,.,.,TGCGCCAGCAGCTGGGGACAAAACTCTGGAAACACCATATATTTT,CASSWGQNSGNTIYF
TRBV28,TRBJ2-1,.,.,TGTGCCAGCACCTTCGAGGATCACGACAATGAGCAGTTCTTC,CASTFEDHDNEQFF
TRBV9,TRBJ1-1,.,.,TGTGCCAGCAGCGTAGGACAGACCATGAACACTGAAGCTTTCTTT,CASSVGQTMNTEAFF
TRBV9,TRBJ1-1,.,TRBD1,TGTGCCAGCAGCCCTAGACGGGACAGGAGCGCTGAAGCTTTCTTT,CASSPRRDRSAEAFF
TRBV11-2,TRBJ2-7,.,TRBD2,TGTGCCAGCAGCGCTGGGACTAGAGGAGCCTACGAGCAGTACTTC,CASSAGTRGAYEQYF
TRBV6-1,TRBJ2-7,.,.,TGTGCCAGCAGCCCCGACAGAGTCTCCTACGAGCAGTACTTC,CASSPDRVSYEQYF
TRBV2,TRBJ1-2,few,.,TGTGCCAGCACCCACCGGGATGGCAGCTATGGCTACACCTTC,CASTHRDGSYGYTF
TRBV5-1,TRBJ1-4,.,.,TGCGCCAGCAGCTGGGACATGAGGACTAATGAAAAACTGTTTTTT,CASSWDMRTNEKLFF
TRBV5-1,TRBJ1-2,once,TRBD1,TGCGCCAGCAGCTTGGGGGACAGGAACTATGGCTACACCTTC,CASSLGDRNYGYTF
TRBV4-1,TRBJ2-7,once,.,TGCGCCAGCAGCCAGGCCGAGGGAGCCCACTACGAGCAGTACTTC,CASSQAEGAHYEQYF
TRBV7-2,TRBJ2-7,.,.,TGTGCCAGCAGCCCCGGCGCACTCGTTTCTAGCTCCTACGAGCAGTACTTC,CASSPGALVSSSYEQYF
TRBV27,TRBJ2-5,.,.,TGTGCCAGCAGCCCAGACAGGAAAGAGACCCAGTACTTC,CASSPDRKETQYF
TRBV18,TRBJ1-5,.,.,TGTGCCAGCTCACCAGAGTCGTGGGGGGGGAGCAATCAGCCCCAGCATTTT,CASSPESWGGSNQPQHF
TRBV7-6,TRBJ1-2,.,TRBD1,TGTGCCAGCAGCAACCTTAGGACAGGCGCGAGGCGCTACACCTTC,CASSNLRTGARRYTF
TRBV7-9,TRBJ2-7,.,TRBD1,TGTGCCAGCAGCTTAGGTCCAGGGGGCGAGCAGTACTTC,CASSLGPGGEQYF
TRBV30,TRBJ2-7,.,.,TGTGCCTGGGACTACAGGGTTGGGGAGCAGTACTTC,CAWDYRVGEQYF
TRBV25-1,TRBJ2-1,.,.,TGTGCCAGCAGTCTTGGCGGGATCACCTACAATGAGCAGTTCTTC,CASSLGGITYNEQFF
TRBV27,TRBJ2-7,.,.,TGTGCCAGCAGCTTCCAGGGGCCCTGGGGATACGAGCAGTACTTC,CASSFQGPWGYEQYF
TRBV7-3,TRBJ2-7,.,TRBD1,TGTGCCAGCAGCTTAACGGTCCGGGACAGGGTGGGAGAGCAGTACTTC,CASSLTVRDRVGEQYF
TRBV15,TRBJ2-3,.,TRBD2,TGTGCCACCAGCAGAGGCGGCGGGAGTTTTGGCACAGATACGCAGTATTTT,CATSRGGGSFGTDTQYF
TRBV7-9,TRBJ2-7,.,.,TGTGCCAGCAGCCCAACCGGGGGACTGCTCGAGCAGTACTTC,CASSPTGGLLEQYF
TRBV5-5,TRBJ1-2,.,.,TGTGCCAGCAGCCCCTCGGACGGGGGAGTTTATGGCTACACCTTC,CASSPSDGGVYGYTF
TRBV7-9,TRBJ1-1,.,.,TGTGCCAGCAGCTTAGGGGGGGGAGGGGCTCCCCGGGTGAACACTGAAGCTTTCTTT,CASSLGGGGAPRVNTEAFF
TRBV6-5,TRBJ2-7,.,TRBD2,TGTGCCAGCAGTTACGGGCGCCGGGGGGGTGAGCAGTACTTC,CASSYGRRGGEQYF
TRBV9,TRBJ2-3,.,.,TGTGCCAGCAGCGTAGATCCCCGGAGCACAGATACGCAGTATTTT,CASSVDPRSTDTQYF
TRBV5-4,TRBJ2-3,.,TRBD1,TGTGCCAGCAGCCTGGGGGGGGACAGGGGCGCAGATACGCAGTATTTT,CASSLGGDRGADTQYF
TRBV28,TRBJ1-2,medium-sized,TRBD1,TGTGCCAGCAGCTCTAAAAACTCGGGACAGGGATATGGCTACACCTTC,CASSSKNSGQGYGYTF
TRBV18,TRBJ2-6,once,TRBD1,TGTGCCAGCTCACCTGGACAGGGAATGGGCTCTGGGGCCAACGTCCTGACTTTC,CASSPGQGMGSGANVLTF